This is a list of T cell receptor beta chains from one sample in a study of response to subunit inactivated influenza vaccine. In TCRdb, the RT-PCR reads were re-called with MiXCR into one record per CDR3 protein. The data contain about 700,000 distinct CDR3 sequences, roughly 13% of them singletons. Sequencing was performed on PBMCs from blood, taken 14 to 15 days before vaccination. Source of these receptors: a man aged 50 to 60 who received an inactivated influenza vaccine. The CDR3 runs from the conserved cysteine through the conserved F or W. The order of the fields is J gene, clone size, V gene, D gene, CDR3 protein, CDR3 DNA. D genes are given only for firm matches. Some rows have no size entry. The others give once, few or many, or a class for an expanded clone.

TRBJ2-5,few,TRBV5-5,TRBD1,CASNARGQGRETQYF,TGTGCCAGCAACGCCCGGGGACAGGGTAGGGAGACCCAGTACTTC
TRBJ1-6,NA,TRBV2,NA,CASLPDRLNSPLHF,TGTGCCAGTCTCCCAGACAGACTTAATTCACCCCTCCACTTT
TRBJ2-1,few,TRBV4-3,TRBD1,CASSRGTGKGNEQFF,TGCGCCAGCAGCCGAGGGACAGGGAAGGGCAATGAGCAGTTCTTC
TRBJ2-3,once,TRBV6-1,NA,CASSPLGIPSASTDTQYF,TGTGCCAGCAGTCCCTTGGGGATCCCCAGTGCTAGCACAGATACGCAGTATTTT
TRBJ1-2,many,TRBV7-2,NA,CASSIGTGSYGYTF,TGTGCCAGCAGCATAGGGACGGGAAGCTATGGCTACACCTTC
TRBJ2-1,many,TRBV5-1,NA,CASSPGNHNEQFF,TGCGCCAGCAGTCCCGGGAACCACAATGAGCAGTTCTTC
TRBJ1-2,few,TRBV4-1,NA,CASSQDPDGANYGYTF,TGCGCCAGCAGCCAAGATCCGGACGGTGCTAACTATGGCTACACCTTC
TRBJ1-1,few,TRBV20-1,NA,CSAPREGRANTEAFF,TGCAGTGCTCCACGGGAGGGAAGGGCGAACACTGAAGCTTTCTTT
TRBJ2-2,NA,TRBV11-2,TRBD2,CASSLGGTSGTNTGELFF,TGTGCCAGCAGCTTAGGCGGGACTAGCGGAACGAACACCGGGGAGCTGTTTTTT
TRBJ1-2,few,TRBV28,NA,CASSGQHTGHYGYTF,TGTGCCAGCAGTGGCCAACATACCGGCCACTATGGCTACACCTTC
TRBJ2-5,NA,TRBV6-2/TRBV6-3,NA,CASSYARATKETQYF,TGTGCCAGCAGTTACGCCCGGGCAACCAAAGAGACCCAGTACTTC
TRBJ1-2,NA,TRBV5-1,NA,CASSLDRNRGYTF,TGCGCCAGCAGCCTCGACAGGAATCGGGGCTACACCTTC
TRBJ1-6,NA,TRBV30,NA,CAWTRDRSSPLHF,TGTGCCTGGACTAGAGATCGTAGTTCACCCCTCCACTTT
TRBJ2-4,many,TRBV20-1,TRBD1,CSARPQGASKNIQYF,TGCAGTGCTAGACCCCAGGGGGCTAGCAAAAACATTCAGTACTTC
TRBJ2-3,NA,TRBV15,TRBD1,CATSRGRGIADTQYF,TGTGCCACCAGCAGAGGCAGGGGGATCGCAGATACGCAGTATTTT
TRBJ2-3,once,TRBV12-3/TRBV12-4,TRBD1,CASSWNLRGPDTQYF,TGTGCCAGCAGTTGGAACCTCAGGGGGCCAGATACGCAGTATTTT
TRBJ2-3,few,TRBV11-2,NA,CASSLVRMGRDTQYF,TGTGCCAGCAGCTTAGTGCGTATGGGTAGAGATACGCAGTATTTT
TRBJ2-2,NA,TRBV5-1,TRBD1,CASSPSGTGLTGELFF,TGCGCCAGCAGCCCATCCGGGACAGGGCTCACCGGGGAGCTGTTTTTT
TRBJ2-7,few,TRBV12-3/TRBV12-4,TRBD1,CASSFTDRGAEQYF,TGTGCCAGCAGTTTTACGGACAGGGGGGCCGAGCAGTACTTC
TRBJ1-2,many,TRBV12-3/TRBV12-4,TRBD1,CASLSFAPKTGGYYGYTF,TGTGCCAGCCTGAGTTTTGCCCCCAAGACAGGGGGCTACTATGGCTACACCTTC
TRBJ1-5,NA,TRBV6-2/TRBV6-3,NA,CASTRISNQPQHF,TGTGCCAGCACCCGGATAAGCAATCAGCCCCAGCATTTT
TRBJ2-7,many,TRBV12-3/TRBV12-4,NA,CASSTGSYEQYF,TGTGCCAGCTCGACAGGTTCCTACGAGCAGTACTTC